The 10 T cell receptor beta chains reported below all come from one sample, sequenced in a study of human T cells and chemical hapten exposure. One entry per CDR3 protein, called by TCRdb with MiXCR from the RACE reads. The sample shows 90,000 or so distinct CDR3 sequences, more than 9% of them seen only once. As for time point: patch test 1, 2 weeks after DPC sensitization. Treatment specified: therapeutic diphenylcyclopropenone sensitization with weekly scalp DPC. The sequences come from whole blood, collected in connection with sensitization to the hapten diphenylcyclopropenone (DPC). These receptors were collected from a man aged 35 to 55 with alopecia areata. Some clones in this sample may be carry-over from other donors' samples.

This rearrangement joins TRBV11-3 to TRBJ2-7; perhaps D is TRBD1 or TRBD2 (5 bases each). Per the germline V gene, CDR1 is SGHNT and CDR2 is YENEEA. This CDR3 comprises 13 residues. Deletions cut 6 bases from V and 6 bases from J, with 15 bases between. The CDR3 protein is CASSKDLRGEQYV. Here the CDR3 DNA reads TGTGCCAGCAGTAAAGACTTGAGGGGCGAGCAGTACGTC.

This clonotype was picked up many times. In DNA, the CDR3 is TGTGCCAGCAGCTTAATTAACGGAGGTCGGGAAGCTTTCTTT. It is translated as CASSLINGGREAFF. The chain combines TRBV13 with TRBJ1-1; D is unresolved. The ends were cut back, 2 bases at V and 8 bases at J, with 15 bases in the middle. This CDR3 spans 14 amino acids. The germline V gene encodes CDR1 PRHDT and CDR2 FYEKMQ (reference sequence).

This clonotype was counted at least ten times. CDR3 residues: CASTRTLDTQYF. The CDR3 DNA reads as TGTGCCAGCACCCGAACCTTAGATACGCAGTATTTT. This chain links TRBV6-2 or TRBV6-3 with TRBJ2-3; D is uncertain. The CDR3 extends over 12 amino acids. Between the trimmed V and J ends, which lost 7 bases and 5 bases, there was a span of 10 bases. CDR1 is MNHEY and CDR2 is SVGEGT in the germline V gene.

Notes on this clonotype: The conserved phenylalanine or tryptophan is not found at the CDR3 terminus, so this likely reflects a read error. The rearrangement links TRBV5-1 to TRBJ2-3; maybe TRBD1 (6 bases). Germline CDR1 is SGHRS and CDR2 is YFSETQ. The CDR3 covers 13 residues. V was pared by 4 bases and J by 2 bases, with 8 bases between. The CDR3 region has the DNA TGCGCCAGCAGCACAGGGTTCACAGATACGCAGTATCTT. Its protein is CASSTGFTDTQYL.

The chain has TRBV19 and TRBJ2-1; TRBD2 aligns across 12 bases. The CDR3 runs 18 residues. Trimming at V came to 3 bases and at J to 7 bases, leaving 13 bases not matched to a gene. Per the germline V gene, CDR1 is LNHDA and CDR2 is SQIVND (reference sequence). The CDR3 spells CASSIMASGRVSINEQFF. CDR3 in DNA: TGTGCCAGTAGTATTATGGCTAGCGGGAGGGTTTCTATTAATGAGCAGTTCTTC.

The chain recombines TRBV3-1 with TRBJ1-1; perhaps TRBD1 as D (6 bases). Germline loops: CDR1 LGHDT, CDR2 YNNKEL (reference sequence). The CDR3 runs to 14 residues. V lost 1 base and J lost 5, with 11 bases in between. CDR3 amino acids: CASSQGGGGTEAFF. The CDR3 nucleotides read TGTGCCAGCAGCCAAGGAGGGGGAGGTACTGAAGCTTTCTTT. The whole variable domain, filled in from reference TRBV3-1 and TRBJ1-1, reads DTAVSQTPKYLVTQMGNDKSIKCEQNLGHDTMYWYKQDSKKFLKIMFSYNNKELIINETVPNRFSPKSPDKAHLNLHINSLELGDSAVYFCASSQGGGGTEAFFGQGTRLTVV.

This rearrangement joins TRBV5-1 to TRBJ2-5; possibly TRBD1 for D (5 bases). Trimming pared 5 bases from V and 2 bases from J, leaving 7 bases between. This CDR3 has 12 amino acids. The V gene's germline CDR1 is SGHRS and CDR2 YFSETQ. As DNA, the CDR3 is TGCGCCAGCAGACGACAGCAAGAGACCCAGTACTTC. Amino acids: CASRRQQETQYF.

V gene TRBV18 combines with J gene TRBJ1-5; tentatively, D is TRBD1 (5 bases). The ends were cut back, 4 bases at V and 6 bases at J, with 22 bases in the middle. This CDR3 has 17 residues. From germline, CDR1 is KGHSH and CDR2 LQKENI. CDR3 residues: CASSLYPPRGAGQPQHF. Here the CDR3 DNA reads TGTGCCAGCTCACTATACCCCCCGAGGGGCGCTGGTCAGCCCCAGCATTTT.

The chain recombines TRBV3-1 with TRBJ2-3; weak D call: TRBD1 (5 bases). V lost 4 bases and J lost 3, with 11 bases in between. CDR1 and CDR2 (germline): LGHDT, YNNKEL (reference sequence). The CDR3 has 14 residues. CDR3: CASSPGRATDTQYF. CDR3 sequence (DNA): TGTGCCAGCAGCCCGGGCAGGGCGACAGATACGCAGTATTTT.

In DNA form, the CDR3 reads TGTGCCAGCAGTCGGGAGACGGGACTAGCGGGAGGCACAGATACGCAGTATTTT. Protein sequence: CASSRETGLAGGTDTQYF. V usage is TRBV12-3 or TRBV12-4 and J usage is TRBJ2-3, with 14 bases matching TRBD2. The CDR3 contains 18 residues. Trimming took 5 bases from V and 1 from J; bases not matched to a gene: 8.